Reported below is one TCR beta chain. As handled by the study authors: Amplification of reference gene primers provided the estimated nucleated cell counts. Sequencing was performed with immunoSEQ multiplex PCR; in TCRdb, only in-frame clones are kept and a portion is missing. V, J and clone size were drawn from that table, and D and trimming were deduced from the DNA. The table shows more than 120,000 clones, with 85% occurring only once. This sample is part of a study of blood T cell repertoires in COVID-19. The CDR3 is 13 residues long. CDR1 is LNHDA, CDR2 SQIVND, per germline (reference sequence). V dropped 1 base and J dropped 5 bases, with 8 bases sitting between them.

Sequences were obtained from peripheral blood. The chain joins TRBV19 to TRBJ2-5, with a possible D match to TRBD2 (5 bases). The receptor was derived from a human donor with acute or convalescent COVID-19. The donor label of this sample is uncertain. CDR3 loop: CASSIAAGETQYF. Here the CDR3 DNA reads TGTGCCAGTAGTATAGCGGCGGGCGAGACCCAGTACTTC. Full variable domain (missing parts from reference TRBV19 and TRBJ2-5): DGGITQSPKYLFRKEGQNVTLSCEQNLNHDAMYWYRQDPGQGLRLIYYSQIVNDFQKGDIAEGYSVSREKKESFPLTVTSAQKNPTAFYLCASSIAAGETQYFGPGTRLLVL.